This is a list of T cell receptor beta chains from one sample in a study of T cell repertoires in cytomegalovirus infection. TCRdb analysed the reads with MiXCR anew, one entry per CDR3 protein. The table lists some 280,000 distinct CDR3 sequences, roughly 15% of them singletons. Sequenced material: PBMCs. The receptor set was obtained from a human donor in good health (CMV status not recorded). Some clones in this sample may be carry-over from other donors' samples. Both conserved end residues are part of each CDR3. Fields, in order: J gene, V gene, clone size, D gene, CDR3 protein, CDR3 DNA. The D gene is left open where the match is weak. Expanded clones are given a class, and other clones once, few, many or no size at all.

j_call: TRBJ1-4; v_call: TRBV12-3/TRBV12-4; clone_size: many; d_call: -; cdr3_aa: CARINYRWDGFSEELFF; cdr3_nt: TGTGCCAGGATTAATTATCGGTGGGATGGCTTTTCGGAGGAACTGTTTTTT
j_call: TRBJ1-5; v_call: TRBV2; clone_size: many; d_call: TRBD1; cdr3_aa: CASTGTGLNQPQHF; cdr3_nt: TGTGCCAGCACCGGGACAGGATTAAATCAGCCCCAGCATTTT
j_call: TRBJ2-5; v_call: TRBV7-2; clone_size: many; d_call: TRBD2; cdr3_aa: CASLLAGVGETQYF; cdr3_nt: TGTGCCAGCTTACTAGCGGGAGTCGGGGAGACCCAGTACTTC
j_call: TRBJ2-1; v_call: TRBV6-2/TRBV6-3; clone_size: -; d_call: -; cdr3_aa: CATADSYNEQFF; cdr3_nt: TGTGCCACCGCCGACAGCTACAATGAGCAGTTCTTC
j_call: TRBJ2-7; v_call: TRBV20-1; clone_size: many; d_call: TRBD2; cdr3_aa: CSADERTSASYEQYF; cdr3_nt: TGCAGTGCTGACGAGCGGACTAGCGCGTCCTACGAGCAGTACTTC
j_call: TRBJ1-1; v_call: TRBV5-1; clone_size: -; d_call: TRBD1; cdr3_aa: CASSRGQGWNTEAFF; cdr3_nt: TGCGCCAGCAGCAGGGGACAGGGATGGAACACTGAAGCTTTCTTT
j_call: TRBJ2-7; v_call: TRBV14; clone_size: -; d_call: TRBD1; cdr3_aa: CASSLVDRGSYEQYF; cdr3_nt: TGTGCCAGCAGCCTAGTAGACAGGGGCTCCTACGAGCAGTACTTC
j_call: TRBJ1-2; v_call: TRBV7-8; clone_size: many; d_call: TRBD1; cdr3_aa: CASSSSGQGIYGYTF; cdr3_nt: TGTGCCAGCAGCTCGTCGGGACAGGGCATCTATGGCTACACCTTC
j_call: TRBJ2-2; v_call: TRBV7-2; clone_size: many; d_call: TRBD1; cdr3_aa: CASSPVSGQGYTGELFF; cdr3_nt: TGTGCCAGCAGCCCCGTATCGGGACAGGGATACACCGGGGAGCTGTTTTTT
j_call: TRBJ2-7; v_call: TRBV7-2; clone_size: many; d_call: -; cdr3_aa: CASSLDLLQGGPSYEQYF; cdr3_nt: TGTGCCAGCAGCCTCGACCTCCTCCAGGGGGGCCCCTCCTACGAGCAGTACTTC
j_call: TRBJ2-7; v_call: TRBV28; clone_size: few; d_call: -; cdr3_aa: CASSPRQGLSFYEQYF; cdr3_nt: TGTGCCAGCAGTCCACGACAGGGACTGTCTTTCTACGAGCAGTACTTC
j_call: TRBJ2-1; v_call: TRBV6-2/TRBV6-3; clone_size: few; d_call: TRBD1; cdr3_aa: CASSRTGDGAYNEQFF; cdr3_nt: TGTGCCAGCAGTAGAACAGGGGATGGGGCCTACAATGAGCAGTTCTTC
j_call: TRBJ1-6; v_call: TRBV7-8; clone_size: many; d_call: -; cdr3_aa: CASSLSRDNSPLHF; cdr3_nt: TGTGCCAGCAGCTTATCCAGGGATAATTCACCCCTCCACTTT
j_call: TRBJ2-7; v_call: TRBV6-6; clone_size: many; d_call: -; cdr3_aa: CASRDGGSSYEQYF; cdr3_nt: TGTGCCAGCAGGGACGGGGGTAGCTCCTACGAGCAGTACTTC
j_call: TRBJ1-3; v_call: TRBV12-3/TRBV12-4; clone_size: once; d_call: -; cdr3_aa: CASSLQSSGNTTYF; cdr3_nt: TGTGCCAGCAGCCTACAGAGCTCTGGAAACACCACATATTTT